This entry lists 7 T cell receptor beta chains sequenced from one sample in a study of post-analysis software for immune sequencing data. Study outcomes and limitations: Controls had lower frequencies than patients of about 5 TRBV segments, which included TRBV5-6, TRBV5-1 and TRBV20-1.

Every TCR beta cDNA library bore unique molecular identifiers. One entry per CDR3 protein, called by TCRdb with MiXCR from the PCR reads. The repertoire includes roughly 600,000 distinct CDR3 sequences, 44% of them detected once, and around 1.7% sits in the top ten. Antigen specificity for these receptors is unknown. Sequenced: blood. Every receptor here comes from a girl aged 5 to 17 with multiple sclerosis.

The V gene is TRBV5-6, the J gene TRBJ1-2; 7 positions match TRBD1. There are 15 residues in the CDR3. In germline, CDR1 is SGHDT, CDR2 YYEEEE. The trim removed 6 bases at V and 4 bases at J, leaving 12 bases unmatched. The chain's CDR3 is CASNLRQGHLYGYTF. CDR3 sequence (DNA): TGTGCCAGCAATCTTCGACAGGGCCACCTCTATGGCTACACCTTC.

This chain connects TRBV20-1 to TRBJ1-6; unclear D gene. Germline V gene sequence: CDR1 DFQATT, CDR2 SNEGSKA (reference sequence). Trimming shortened V by 2 bases and J by 7 bases, and 9 bases separated the two germline ends. The CDR3 spans 13 residues. The CDR3 DNA reads as TGCAGTGCTAGAAACGACGGCAATTCACCCCTCCACTTT. This gives the protein CSARNDGNSPLHF.

The CDR3, as DNA: TGTGCCAGCAGCAGAGGGTCAGCAGATACGCAGTATTTT. The encoded protein is CASSRGSADTQYF. This chain uses TRBV7-9 with TRBJ2-3, with D perhaps matching TRBD2 (5 bases). The V and J ends lost 5 bases and 4 bases respectively, with 10 bases between them. The CDR3 consists of 13 residues. The germline V gene encodes CDR1 SEHNR and CDR2 FQNEAQ (reference sequence). The whole variable domain, remainder taken from reference TRBV7-9 and TRBJ2-3, is DTGVSQNPRHKITKRGQNVTFRCDPISEHNRLYWYRQTLGQGPEFLTYFQNEAQLEKSRLLSDRFSAERPKGSFSTLEIQRTEQGDSAMYLCASSRGSADTQYFGPGTRLTVL.

The V and J genes are TRBV12-3 or TRBV12-4 and TRBJ1-2; the match to TRBD1 covers 9 bases. V was pared by 7 bases and J by 8 bases, with 14 bases of the junction left unmatched. The CDR3 contains 15 residues. The CDR3 loop reads CASILFGQGKSGYTF. As DNA, the CDR3 is TGTGCCAGCATTCTTTTTGGACAGGGGAAGTCCGGCTACACCTTC.

The genes are TRBV12-3 or TRBV12-4 and TRBJ2-1; possibly TRBD2 for D (6 bases). V was pared by 11 bases and J by 4 bases, with 18 bases between. CDR3 size: 14 residues. CDR3 region: CAVMREAEYNEQFF. In DNA form, the CDR3 reads TGTGCCGTCATGCGGGAAGCCGAATACAATGAGCAGTTCTTC.

This clonotype appeared a few times. This chain connects TRBV5-1 to TRBJ2-3, with TRBD1 identical over 8 bases. Germline V gene lookup returns CDR1 SGHRS and CDR2 YFSETQ. V dropped 7 bases and J dropped 1; count of bases not matched to a gene: 2. The CDR3 sequence is 13 residues long. For the CDR3, the DNA is TGCGCCAGCGGGACAGGCGGCACAGATACGCAGTATTTT. Translation: CASGTGGTDTQYF.

This clonotype was counted only a few times. V and J are TRBV20-1 and TRBJ2-1, with 8 bases lining up with TRBD2. This CDR3 is built from 16 residues. J gave up 0 bases and V 6 bases, and 10 bases lay outside the gene matches. Germline-derived CDR1 and CDR2 are DFQATT and SNEGSKA (reference sequence). This CDR3 reads CSAQRASGSSYNEQFF. Written as DNA, the CDR3 is TGCAGTGCCCAAAGGGCGAGCGGGAGCTCCTACAATGAGCAGTTCTTC.